This T cell receptor beta chain was documented in a study of OX40 agonist ivuxolimab in advanced cancers. General observations from the study: Clonal expansion was seen in CD4+ and CD8+ blood T cells by week 6 at 0.1 to 3.0 mg/kg. Low normalized T-cell clonal expansion was additionally recorded for some nonresponders.

Profiling relied on immunoSEQ multiplex PCR, and the TCRdb table lists in-frame clones only, not all of them. The sample includes around 70,000 clones, about 88% seen only once; the top ten take around 10%. Unmatched junction bases numbered 3, after V lost 4 bases and J lost 1 base. Per the germline V gene, CDR1 is SQVTM and CDR2 is ANQGSEA. This CDR3 comprises 13 residues. Regarding this clone: Its antigen is unidentified.

The starting material was CD4+ or CD8+ T cells sorted from blood, obtained in a trial of the OX40 agonist ivuxolimab. This TCR derives from an adult with an advanced solid tumor such as melanoma, head and neck, liver or kidney cancer. This chain joins TRBV29-1 and TRBJ1-1, with TRBD1 matching 7 bases. The CDR3 DNA reads as TGCAGCGTTGTGAGACAGGGGAACACTGAAGCTTTCTTT. Its translation: CSVVRQGNTEAFF.